What follows describes a single TCR beta chain. The data stem from a study of T cells expressing NK-cell markers. The authors generated TCR beta cDNA through 5'RACE template switching with UMIs. After re-calling the 5' RACE reads, TCRdb lists one entry per CDR3 protein, DNA absent. Its table lists approximately 460,000 distinct CDR3 sequences. CDR3 length: 11 amino acids. Germline CDR1 reads MNHEY; CDR2 reads SVGEGT. This TCR came from a woman aged 18 to 75 in good health. Sequencing was carried out using blood T cells: a sorted CD56 or NKG2C T cell subset, CD4+ or CD8+ T cells, or bulk PBMC T cells (not recorded which). This chain joins TRBV6-2 or TRBV6-3 and TRBJ2-3. This CDR3 reads CASSSTYTQYF.